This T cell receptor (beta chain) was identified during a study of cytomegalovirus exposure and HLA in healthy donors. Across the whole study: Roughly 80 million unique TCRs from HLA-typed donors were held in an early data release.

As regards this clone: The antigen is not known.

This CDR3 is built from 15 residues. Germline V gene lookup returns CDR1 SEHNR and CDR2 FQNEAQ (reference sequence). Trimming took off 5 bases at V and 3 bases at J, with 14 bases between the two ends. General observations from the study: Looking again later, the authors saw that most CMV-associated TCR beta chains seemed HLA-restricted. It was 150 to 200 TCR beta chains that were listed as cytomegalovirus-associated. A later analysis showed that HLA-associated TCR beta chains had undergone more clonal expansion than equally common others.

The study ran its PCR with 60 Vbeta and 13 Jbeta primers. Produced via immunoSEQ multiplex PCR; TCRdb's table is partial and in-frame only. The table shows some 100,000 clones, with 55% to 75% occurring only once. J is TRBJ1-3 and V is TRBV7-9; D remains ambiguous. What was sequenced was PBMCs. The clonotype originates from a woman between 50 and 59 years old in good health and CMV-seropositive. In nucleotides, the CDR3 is TGTGCCAGCAGCCCCCGCGGTATGAATGGAAACACCATATATTTT. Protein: CASSPRGMNGNTIYF.